This T cell receptor beta chain was captured in a study of control samples from healthy donors and cancer patients. The CDR3 consists of 16 residues. The germline V gene encodes CDR1 SGHRS and CDR2 YFSETQ. The ends lost 2 bases at V and 2 bases at J; junction bases unmatched: 7. Assay: immunoSEQ multiplex PCR; the TCRdb copy retains only in-frame clones and omits some. The sample shows 130,000 or so clones, roughly 94% of them seen only once. This clone was observed once. Sequenced: PBMCs. This receptor was obtained from a man aged 55 to 70 with colorectal cancer. The chain carries TRBV5-1 and TRBJ2-5, with 9 bases fitting TRBD2. The CDR3 sequence is CASSLSFSGGQETQYF. The CDR3 nucleotides are TGCGCCAGCAGCTTATCCTTTAGCGGGGGACAAGAGACCCAGTACTTC.